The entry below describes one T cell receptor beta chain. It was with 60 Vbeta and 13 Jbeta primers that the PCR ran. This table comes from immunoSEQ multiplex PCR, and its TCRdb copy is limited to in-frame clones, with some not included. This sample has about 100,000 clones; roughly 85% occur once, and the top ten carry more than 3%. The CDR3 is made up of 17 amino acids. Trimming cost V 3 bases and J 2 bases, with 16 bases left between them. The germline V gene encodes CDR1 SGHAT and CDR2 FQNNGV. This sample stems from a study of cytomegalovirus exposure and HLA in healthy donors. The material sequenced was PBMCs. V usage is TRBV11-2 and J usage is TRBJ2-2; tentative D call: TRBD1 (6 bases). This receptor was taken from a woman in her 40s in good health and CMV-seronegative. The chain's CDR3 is CASSLLISDSNTGELFF. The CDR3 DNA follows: TGTGCCAGCAGCTTGCTGATATCGGACAGTAACACCGGGGAGCTGTTTTTT.